The 20 T cell receptor beta chains below all came from one sample that was sequenced in a study of T cells in Graves' hyperthyroidism and ophthalmopathy (dated by TCRdb to about 2019). Receptor libraries were prepared by multiplex PCR. Sequencing used an Illumina HiSeq 2000. The TCR beta CDR3 regions were amplified from RNA transcripts. A first-round RT-PCR of the TCR CDR3 used the HTBI primer set with the Qiagen OneStep RT-PCR kit. TCRdb itself trimmed the public reads at Q25 with fastp, ran MiXCR and retained productive beta chains. Rows matching on CDR3 protein sequence are summarized as one entry with the most common DNA and genes. This sample is represented by some 500,000 distinct CDR3 sequences; around 15% of them were singletons. Of the sample, 15% to 20% is held by the ten largest clones. Sequenced input: blood. The receptors come from a woman under 30 with Graves' hyperthyroidism.

In this sample, this clonotype turned up a few times. The chain couples TRBV7-2 to TRBJ1-5, with 8 bases lining up with TRBD1. Germline trimming cut 5 bases from V and 0 bases from J; bases unmatched to any gene: 9. Looked up from germline, CDR1 is SGHTA and CDR2 is FQGNSA. The CDR3 spans 17 residues. CDR3 in DNA: TGTGCCAGCAGCCGCCGGACAGGGTTTGATAGCAATCAGCCCCAGCATTTT. This codes for CASSRRTGFDSNQPQHF.

This clonotype occurred many times. V and J are TRBV6-1 and TRBJ2-7; 8 bases are shared with TRBD1. V shed 3 bases, J shed 3 bases, and the junction held 7 bases outside the gene matches. CDR1 and CDR2 from the germline V gene are MNHNS and SASEGT. The CDR3 is 15 residues long. Written as DNA, the CDR3 is TGTGCCAGCAGTGAGAGGCAGGGGGCTGGCTACGAGCAGTACGTC. Translated: CASSERQGAGYEQYV.

This clonotype was recorded at least ten times. In DNA form, the CDR3 reads TGTGCCAGCAGCCAAGTAGGACTAGCGGGAGGGCCTAGCACAGATACGCAGTATTTT. It codes for CASSQVGLAGGPSTDTQYF. The chain employs TRBV3-1 and TRBJ2-3, with 15 bases aligning to TRBD2. Germline-derived CDR1 and CDR2 are LGHDT and YNNKEL (reference sequence). J was trimmed by 0 bases and V by 1 base; bases with no gene match: 5. This CDR3 region has 19 residues.

This clonotype was picked up a small number of times. A read error is possible here, since a much larger clone lies one base away. This chain joins TRBV24-1 and TRBJ2-3; a weak D match, TRBD2 (7 bases). Germline V gene sequence: CDR1 KGHDR, CDR2 SFDVKD. Trimming took 11 bases from V and 2 from J, leaving 10 bases between them. The CDR3 totals 12 residues. CDR3 sequence reads: CAIGGLTDTQYF. CDR3 DNA: TGTGCCATCGGGGGGCTCACAGATACGCAGTATTTT.

There are many counts of this clonotype. V usage is TRBV6-1 and J usage is TRBJ2-2; possible D gene TRBD2, 10 bases. This CDR3 has 19 amino acids. The germline CDR1 and CDR2 sequences are MNHNS and SASEGT. Trimming removed 5 bases at V and 1 base at J, with 23 bases between. The CDR3 protein is CASSPRTGASGRNTGELFF. The CDR3 nucleotides are TGTGCCAGCAGTCCCCGGACAGGGGCTAGCGGGAGGAACACCGGGGAGCTGTTTTTT.

This clonotype was counted between two and nine times. The chain joins TRBV5-6 to TRBJ2-2, with TRBD2 identical over 13 bases. CDR1 and CDR2 from the germline V gene are SGHDT and YYEEEE. The junction had 9 bases not matched to a gene; V was cut back by 1 base and J by 3 bases. The CDR3 has 19 residues. CDR3 sequence (DNA): TGTGCCAGCAGCTTGTTCGGGACTAGCGGGGCGTATCACACCGGGGAGCTGTTTTTT. It encodes CASSLFGTSGAYHTGELFF.

This chain joins TRBV6-5 and TRBJ1-3; D gene ambiguous. This CDR3 contains 16 residues. The germline V gene has CDR1 MNHEY and CDR2 SVGAGI. Trimming cost V 2 bases and J 0 bases, with 11 bases left between them. Written as DNA, the CDR3 is TGTGCCAGCAGTTACCCTACAGTCAGCTCTGGAAACACCATATATTTT. As protein: CASSYPTVSSGNTIYF.

The chain is built from TRBV24-1 and TRBJ2-1; a weak D match, TRBD1 (6 bases). The germline CDR1 and CDR2 sequences are KGHDR and SFDVKD. The V and J ends lost 2 bases and 3 bases respectively, with 7 bases between them. The CDR3 totals 14 residues. The CDR3 region is CATSDSDSYNEQFF. The CDR3 nucleotides read TGTGCCACCAGTGATTCGGACAGCTACAATGAGCAGTTCTTC.

V usage is TRBV7-9 and J usage is TRBJ2-1, with 8 bases identical to TRBD1. CDR1 SEHNR and CDR2 FQNEAQ come from the germline V gene (reference sequence). The CDR3 is 17 amino acids. The J segment lost 7 bases and the V segment lost 5 bases, leaving 16 bases of the junction unmatched. CDR3 in DNA: TGTGCCAGCAGCCCGCGTTTGGGGACAGGATTACTTAATGAGCAGTTCTTC. Translation gives CASSPRLGTGLLNEQFF.

This clonotype was detected a few times. Given a much more abundant clone one base away, this may be a read error. The chain links TRBV29-1 to TRBJ2-1; D is uncertain. The germline V gene has CDR1 SQVTM and CDR2 ANQGSEA. This CDR3 has 15 residues. CDR3 DNA sequence: TGCAGCGCTGAAGGGCGCGGCCGCTCCTACAATGAGCAGTTCTTC. It encodes CSAEGRGRSYNEQFF.

This clonotype was found a few times. The chain joins TRBV27 to TRBJ1-3, with D uncertain. Germline assignment: CDR1 MNHEY and CDR2 SMNVEV (reference sequence). CDR3 length: 15 residues. V was trimmed by 0 bases and J by 4 bases, leaving 10 bases between them. The CDR3 spells CASSLSFGFGNTIYF. CDR3 DNA: TGTGCCAGCAGTTTATCGTTCGGATTCGGAAACACCATATATTTT.

The table lists this clonotype with many counts. This chain joins TRBV3-1 and TRBJ2-5; D might be TRBD2 (6 bases). CDR1 LGHDT and CDR2 YNNKEL come from the germline V gene (reference sequence). V was cut by 1 base and J by 2 bases, with 11 bases left in between. The CDR3 is 15 residues long. This CDR3 reads CASSQGYREQETQYF. The CDR3 DNA reads TGTGCCAGCAGCCAAGGGTACCGGGAGCAAGAGACCCAGTACTTC.

There are many counts of this clonotype. CDR3 sequence reads: CASSVESGPRVEQFF. DNA of the CDR3: TGTGCCAGCAGTGTGGAGTCAGGCCCGAGGGTTGAGCAGTTCTTC. This rearrangement joins TRBV2 to TRBJ2-1; perhaps TRBD2 as D (5 bases). Trimming stripped 4 bases from V and 9 bases from J, with 19 bases between. The CDR3 is made up of 15 amino acids. CDR1 and CDR2 (germline): SNHLY, FYNNEI.

This clonotype was recorded many times. The V call is TRBV12-3 or TRBV12-4, the J call TRBJ2-3; possible D gene TRBD1, 6 bases. Trimming cost V 6 bases and J 1 base, with 14 bases left between them. The CDR3 covers 15 residues. The CDR3 sequence: CASRSIQGGTDTQYF. The CDR3 DNA reads as TGTGCCAGCAGGTCCATACAGGGCGGCACAGATACGCAGTATTTT.

The genes are TRBV19 and TRBJ1-1; D is unclear. The V gene lost 6 bases and the J gene lost 0 bases, with 11 bases spanning the gap. Germline-derived CDR1 and CDR2 are LNHDA and SQIVND (reference sequence). This CDR3 region has 14 residues. CDR3 sequence: CASSLATMNTEAFF. The CDR3 DNA sequence: TGTGCCAGTAGCCTAGCAACGATGAACACTGAAGCTTTCTTT.

The chain links TRBV19 to TRBJ1-1, with no clear D. CDR1 and CDR2 from the germline V gene are LNHDA and SQIVND (reference sequence). This CDR3 has 13 residues. V lost 5 bases to trimming and J lost 1 base, with 8 bases between them. The CDR3 region has the DNA TGTGCCAGTAGTGGTTGGACGAACACTGAAGCTTTCTTT. Protein sequence: CASSGWTNTEAFF. Supplemented by reference TRBV19 and TRBJ1-1, the full variable domain reads DGGITQSPKYLFRKEGQNVTLSCEQNLNHDAMYWYRQDPGQGLRLIYYSQIVNDFQKGDIAEGYSVSREKKESFPLTVTSAQKNPTAFYLCASSGWTNTEAFFGQGTRLTVV.

This clonotype was recorded many times. The chain recombines TRBV3-1 with TRBJ1-2, with 9 bases matching TRBD1. Germline values: CDR1 LGHDT, CDR2 YNNKEL (reference sequence). J gave up 4 bases and V 4 bases, and 10 bases lay outside the gene matches. The CDR3 extends over 16 amino acids. CDR3 coding DNA: TGTGCCAGCAGCCCTATAAGCACAGGGGGCAGCTATGGCTACACCTTC. It yields the protein CASSPISTGGSYGYTF.

This clonotype was seen many times. The rearrangement uses TRBV10-3 and TRBJ2-7; D gene ambiguous. V dropped 3 bases and J dropped 0 bases, with 12 bases sitting between them. Germline lookup yields CDR1 ENHRY and CDR2 SYGVKD. CDR3 length: 15 residues. The CDR3 sequence: CAISEGPTLSYEQYV. The CDR3 nucleotides are TGTGCCATCAGTGAAGGACCGACACTCTCCTACGAGCAGTACGTC.

Ten or more counts support this clonotype. The V and J genes are TRBV20-1 and TRBJ2-7, with D maybe TRBD2 (5 bases). CDR3 length: 15 residues. Germline-derived CDR1 and CDR2 are DFQATT and SNEGSKA (reference sequence). V lost 8 bases, J lost 3 bases, and 23 bases lay in between. As DNA, the CDR3 is TGCAGTCCACCTTTCGGGATCCCAACTTTCTACGAGCAGTACGTC. It translates to CSPPFGIPTFYEQYV.

Ten or more counts support this clonotype. This rearrangement joins TRBV19 to TRBJ1-4; no definite D call. Per germline, CDR1 LNHDA and CDR2 SQIVND (reference sequence). The CDR3 runs 15 residues. Between the trimmed V and J ends, which lost 5 bases and 7 bases, there was a span of 17 bases. CDR3 sequence: CASSPTPARSEKLFF. CDR3 DNA: TGTGCCAGTAGTCCTACCCCGGCGCGGAGTGAAAAACTGTTTTTT.